Sequencing of this T cell receptor (beta chain) was carried out in a study of OX40 agonist ivuxolimab in advanced cancers. Study at large: The drug used for patients, ivuxolimab, was an agonistic anti-OX40 (CD134) antibody.

V was pared by 0 bases and J by 4 bases, with 9 bases between. Germline loops: CDR1 MGHRA, CDR2 YSYEKL. The CDR3 covers 14 residues. Method: immunoSEQ multiplex PCR; TCRdb's copy keeps in-frame clones and lacks some. The sample has approximately 50,000 clones, roughly four fifths seen once. The sequence derives from an adult with an advanced solid tumor such as melanoma, head and neck, liver or kidney cancer. The sequenced sample was CD4+ or CD8+ T cells sorted from blood, obtained in a trial of the OX40 agonist ivuxolimab. V usage is TRBV4-1 and J usage is TRBJ2-5, with D unclear. DNA for the CDR3: TGCGCCAGCAGCCAAGATCCGCGCGGAGAGACCCAGTACTTC. Protein product: CASSQDPRGETQYF.